The following is a TCR beta chain sequence with its context. Its specific antigen is unknown. From the cysteine up to the phenylalanine, the CDR3 has a length of 14 residues. This entry has no DNA. This record comes from a study of monozygotic twins with inflammatory bowel disease (dated by TCRdb to between 2018 and 2020). In terms of the full investigation: The complete study included 28 monozygotic twin pairs: 19 IBD-discordant Danish pairs and nine German pairs, of which four were IBD-concordant and five were IBD-discordant. The search for disease-associated traits relied mainly on comparing IBD patients with their genetically identical healthy co-twins within discordant pairs. Each individual had, on average, about 151 000 unique TCRalpha sequences and 181 000 unique TCRbeta sequences available for analysis.

Overall results and qualifications from the work: Repertoire similarity did not differ between concordant and discordant twins, which could be due to limited statistical power. TCRbeta repertoire diversity, by inverse Simpson index, was decreased in IBD patients compared with their healthy co-twins. No single strong signal or clonotype linked to IBD turned up in the results, so the idea that one exists was not supported. Different T cell subtypes could not be distinguished in the analysis. Because patients received different immunosuppressive treatments, the repertoires may have picked up extra background noise and variability between individuals. Compared with healthy twins, IBD patients had fewer clonotypes in common with other individuals, a difference most pronounced in patients showing signs of disease activity.

From each donor, an approximately 2.3 ml peripheral blood sample was drawn into PAXgene tubes and stored at -80 degrees C. Without T cell sorting, total RNA was isolated from whole blood using the PAXgene blood miRNA kit on an automated QIAcube. Peripheral blood from monozygotic twin pairs concordant or discordant for inflammatory bowel disease was subjected to deep TCRalpha and TCRbeta repertoire profiling with unique molecular barcoding. Smoking habits were recorded for all twin pairs, with individuals classified as current, former or never smokers. To prepare the library, 5' RACE was applied. Each TCR library was prepared from about 3.5 ug of total RNA. For each sample, cDNA synthesis was carried out in eight separate reactions using SMARTScribe reverse transcriptase. During cDNA synthesis, template switching introduced unique molecular identifiers that contained a 6-nucleotide sample barcode. TCRalpha and TCRbeta cDNA was amplified in two nested PCRs of 16 and 9 cycles, and bead purification was carried out after each PCR. Before amplification, the cDNA was both treated with uracil DNA-glycosylase and purified with the QIAquick PCR purification kit. In the second PCR, Illumina TruSeq-compatible adapters and sample-specific barcodes were added. Library quality and concentration were checked on TapeStation and Qubit, and libraries were pooled at 5 ng each. Sequencing of pooled libraries was carried out on an Illumina HiSeq2500 single-index Rapid Run using 2 x 100 bp reads and custom sequencing primers. The authors' analysis ran thus. UMI-based consensus assembly with MiGEC version 1.2.6 was used to correct PCR and sequencing errors. V(D)J alignment, clonotype assembly and CDR3 extraction were performed with MiXCR version 2.1.1. To normalise gene usage, clonotype sharing and MAIT/NKT TCR abundance, the top 1000, 10 000 and 20 000 clonotypes in each sample were analysed. Diversity was computed as the inverse Simpson index with the vegan R package after downsampling to 27 000 UMIs. Paired Mann-Whitney U tests were applied to discordant twin pairs, and Benjamini-Hochberg correction was used for multiple testing. After reprocessing by TCRdb, each CDR3 protein sequence is one entry, and no DNA is given. TCRdb, not the original authors, processed these V and J calls. The sample table includes about 440,000 distinct CDR3 sequences. The ten largest clonotypes hold 2% to 2.5% of the sample.

The sequenced sample was blood. This TCR came from a human donor with ulcerative colitis or Crohn's disease, or a healthy co-twin of an affected twin (not recorded which). The receptor chain draws on TRBV21-1 and TRBJ1-5. TRBV21-1 corresponds to a pseudogene. Here the CDR3 is given as CASYSHCQHQPQHF.